This TCR delta chain was obtained from a study of gamma-delta chains in newborns, infants, children. Study in general: Innate gammadelta T cells reportedly expand polyclonally right after birth, driven by microbial exposure, per the title.

TCRdb reanalysed the reads via CATT. The data hold about 1,000 delta-chain clones, with under 1.5% observed a single time. This clone has only a few counts. A single base separates this from a much larger clone, so it may be a read error. J gave up 0 bases and V 3 bases, and 15 bases lay outside the gene matches. From germline, CDR1 is GEAIGNYY and CDR2 EKD. The CDR3 runs 19 residues. The J gene is TRDJ1, the V gene TRDV2, with TRDD3 matching 10 bases. The specimen was blood. This receptor was identified in a child in good health. The CDR3, as DNA: TGTGCCTGTGACGCCTTACGTACTGGGGGATCGAGAGACACCGATAAACTCATCTTT. Amino acids: CACDALRTGGSRDTDKLIF.